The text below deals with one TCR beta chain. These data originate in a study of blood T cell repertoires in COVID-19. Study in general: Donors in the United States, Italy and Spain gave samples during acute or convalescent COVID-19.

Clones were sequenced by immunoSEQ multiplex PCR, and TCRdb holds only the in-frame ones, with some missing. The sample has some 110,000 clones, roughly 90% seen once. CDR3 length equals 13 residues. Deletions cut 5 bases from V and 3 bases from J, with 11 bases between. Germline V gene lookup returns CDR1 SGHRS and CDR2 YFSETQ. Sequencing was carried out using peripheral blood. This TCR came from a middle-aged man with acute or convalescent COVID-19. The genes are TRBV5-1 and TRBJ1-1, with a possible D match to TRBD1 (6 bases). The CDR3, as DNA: TGCGCCAGCAGGACCGACAGGTACACTGAAGCTTTCTTT. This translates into CASRTDRYTEAFF. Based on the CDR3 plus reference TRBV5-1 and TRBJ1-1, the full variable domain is KAGVTQTPRYLIKTRGQQVTLSCSPISGHRSVSWYQQTPGQGLQFLFEYFSETQRNKGNFPGRFSGRQFSNSRSEMNVSTLELGDSALYLCASRTDRYTEAFFGQGTRLTVV.